Only a few counts were recorded for the clone carrying this TCR beta chain. The antigen is undetermined. These data originate in a study of OX40 agonist ivuxolimab in advanced cancers. Method: immunoSEQ multiplex PCR; TCRdb's copy keeps in-frame clones and lacks some. This repertoire shows 10,000 or so clones, 70% to 85% found once; its top ten account for approximately 30%. The germline CDR1 and CDR2 sequences are MNHNS and SASEGT. CDR3 size: 14 residues. V lost 5 bases and J lost 1, with 11 bases in between. Study-level results: Researchers report that CD8+ T cells had, on average, more expanded clones than CD4+.

The clonotype comes from an adult with an advanced solid tumor such as melanoma, head and neck, liver or kidney cancer. The source material was CD4+ or CD8+ T cells sorted from blood, sampled in a trial of the OX40 agonist ivuxolimab. The chain carries TRBV6-1 and TRBJ1-1; no firm D call. The CDR3 protein is CASSPGPQNTEAFF. CDR3 DNA sequence: TGTGCCAGCAGTCCCGGACCCCAGAACACTGAAGCTTTCTTT.